This T cell receptor beta chain stems from a study of read filtering for tumor transcriptome and immune sequencing. General study findings and limits: Even smaller IR-seq throughput identified most shared clonotypes.

This clonotype was observed at least ten times. Its antigen is unidentified. Molecular barcoded adaptors covering alpha/delta and beta/gamma chains were used on approximately 400 ng RNA. TCRdb used MiXCR to reprocess the reads, holding one entry per CDR3 protein. The top ten hold approximately 50% of the sample, which has about 63,000 distinct CDR3 sequences, around 14% seen once. With 4 bases removed from V and 4 bases from J, the gap between germline ends came to 9 bases. The CDR3 runs 12 residues. Germline loops: CDR1 SQVTM, CDR2 ANQGSEA. The chain uses TRBV29-1 and TRBJ2-3; maybe TRBD2 (6 bases). Sequencing used a population of CD138-negative cells sorted from bone marrow. The receptor comes from a donor over 35 with multiple myeloma. The DNA of the CDR3 is TGCAGCGTTGCGGGAGTTGCAGATACGCAGTATTTT. Its translation is CSVAGVADTQYF.